Each of the 21 T cell receptor beta chains below was sequenced from the same sample in a study of shared clonotypes between healthy human individuals. Data came from immunoSEQ multiplex PCR; TCRdb stores just in-frame clones and leaves some out. The table shows hundreds of thousands of clones, with around 95% occurring only once. Terminally differentiated effector memory CD45RA+ cells were excluded by CCR7 positive selection of CD45RO-negative cells. Sequenced sample: naive CD8+ T cells sorted from blood. These receptors were collected from a woman in her twenties or thirties in good health.

The J gene is TRBJ1-1, the V gene TRBV5-8; weak D call: TRBD1 (5 bases). The V and J ends lost 3 bases and 2 bases respectively, with 20 bases between them. The CDR3 is made up of 17 amino acids. In germline, CDR1 is SGHTS, CDR2 YDEGEE. CDR3 loop: CASSSGYYEGLNTEAFF. In DNA, the CDR3 is TGTGCCAGCAGCTCCGGGTATTACGAGGGGCTTAACACTGAAGCTTTCTTT.

This clone has more than one count but fewer than ten. J is TRBJ2-7 and V is TRBV7-9; 7 bases are a match to TRBD1. This CDR3 spans 12 amino acids. With V trimmed by 6 bases and J by 5 bases, 4 bases remained unmatched. Germline loops: CDR1 SEHNR, CDR2 FQNEAQ (reference sequence). The chain's CDR3 is CASSRTGDEQYF. CDR3 coding DNA: TGTGCCAGCAGTCGCACAGGGGACGAGCAGTACTTC.

V gene TRBV21-1 combines with J gene TRBJ2-7; the table's D call, TRBD2, was not checked against the DNA. TRBV21-1 constitutes a pseudogene. The CDR3 is 14 residues long. Here the CDR3 reads CASSNSGLAIEQYF. CDR3 sequence (DNA): TGTGCCAGCAGCAACTCCGGACTAGCGATCGAGCAGTACTTC.

The chain uses TRBV5-1 and TRBJ2-1, with 9 bases lining up with TRBD1. The CDR3 is 15 residues long. Germline-derived CDR1 and CDR2 are SGHRS and YFSETQ. After removal of 2 bases from V and 7 bases from J, the junction contained 7 bases not matched to a gene. The DNA of the CDR3 is TGCGCCAGCAGCTTCGGGACAGGGAGAGAAAATGAGCAGTTCTTC. Translating it yields CASSFGTGRENEQFF.

V is TRBV28 and J is TRBJ2-5; TRBD2 matches at 7 bases. The tail of the sequence fits TRBJ2-7 better, so the J call may be wrong. The CDR3 has 15 amino acids. Germline V CDR1 and CDR2: MDHEN, SYDVKM. The CDR3 region has the DNA TGTGCCAGCAGTCCTAGCGGAGCTATCTCCTACGAGCAGTACTTC. This translates into CASSPSGAISYEQYF.

J is TRBJ1-3 and V is TRBV5-4; 9 bases are a match to TRBD1. Germline V gene sequence: CDR1 SGHNT, CDR2 YYREEE (reference sequence). J lost 2 bases, V lost 2 bases, and 8 bases had no gene match. CDR3 length equals 17 residues. The CDR3 DNA reads TGTGCCAGCAGCTTAAACCGGGACAGGGCTACTGGAAACACCATATATTTT. Translation: CASSLNRDRATGNTIYF.

The chain carries TRBV27 and TRBJ1-1; 10 bases are shared with TRBD1. The V gene's germline CDR1 is MNHEY and CDR2 SMNVEV (reference sequence). The CDR3 loop spans 14 amino acids. V lost 3 bases to trimming and J lost 4 bases; unmatched junction nucleotides: 2. DNA of the CDR3: TGTGCCAGCAGTTTGGGGACAGGGGCCACTGAAGCTTTCTTT. Encoded protein: CASSLGTGATEAFF.

This clone was seen only once. This same CDR3 is encoded by further DNA sequences in the sample. The chain links TRBV5-4 to TRBJ2-7; 7 nucleotides agree with TRBD2. Per the germline V gene, CDR1 is SGHNT and CDR2 is YYREEE (reference sequence). The CDR3 spans 14 residues. J lost 0 bases, V lost 5 bases, and 5 bases had no gene match. In nucleotides, the CDR3 is TGTGCCAGCAGTCTGGGGGGGAGCTCCTACGAGCAGTACTTC. Its translation is CASSLGGSSYEQYF.

This chain links TRBV9 with TRBJ2-2; 9 nucleotides align to TRBD1. CDR3 length: 15 amino acids. The germline gives CDR1 SGDLS, CDR2 YYNGEE. V shed 3 bases and J 1 base; nucleotides not matched to a gene: 1. The CDR3 region is CASSGGQGNTGELFF. The CDR3 DNA follows: TGTGCCAGCAGCGGGGGACAGGGGAACACCGGGGAGCTGTTTTTT.

This chain joins TRBV28 and TRBJ2-3, with D perhaps matching TRBD1 or TRBD2 (7 bases each). Per the germline V gene, CDR1 is MDHEN and CDR2 is SYDVKM. CDR3 size: 15 residues. V was pared by 2 bases and J by 3 bases, with 12 bases between. CDR3 amino acids: CASSLEQGGTDTQYF. CDR3 DNA: TGTGCCAGCAGTTTAGAGCAGGGGGGGACAGATACGCAGTATTTT.

V gene TRBV28 combines with J gene TRBJ1-5; the match to TRBD1 covers 7 bases. This CDR3 is 14 amino acids long. The trim removed 6 bases at V and 7 bases at J, leaving 9 bases unmatched. CDR1 and CDR2 (germline): MDHEN, SYDVKM. CDR3 nucleotide sequence: TGTGCCAGCAGGGATACAGGGGTAGGCCAGCCCCAGCATTTT. It is translated as CASRDTGVGQPQHF. Supplemented by reference TRBV28 and TRBJ1-5, the full variable domain reads DVKVTQSSRYLVKRTGEKVFLECVQDMDHENMFWYRQDPGLGLRLIYFSYDVKMKEKGDIPEGYSVSREKKERFSLILESASTNQTSMYLCASRDTGVGQPQHFGDGTRLSIL.

The CDR3 protein is CASSLEGPGDYEQYF. The DNA of the CDR3 is TGTGCCAGCAGTTTAGAGGGGCCGGGGGACTACGAGCAGTACTTC. J is TRBJ2-7 and V is TRBV27, with a weak D call TRBD2 (6 bases). Trimming took off 2 bases at V and 3 bases at J, with 14 bases between the two ends. The CDR3 is 15 amino acids. Germline CDR1 MNHEY, CDR2 SMNVEV (reference sequence).

Concerning this clone: The sample has other DNA sequences that encode this CDR3 too. V and J are TRBV19 and TRBJ2-7, with no clear D. Per germline, CDR1 LNHDA and CDR2 SQIVND (reference sequence). Trimming took 3 bases from V and 3 from J, leaving 3 bases between them. There are 11 residues in the CDR3. CDR3 residues: CASSMGYEQYF. CDR3 bases: TGTGCCAGTAGTATGGGCTACGAGCAGTACTTC. Using reference TRBV19 and TRBJ2-7 for the parts outside the CDR3, the full variable domain is DGGITQSPKYLFRKEGQNVTLSCEQNLNHDAMYWYRQDPGQGLRLIYYSQIVNDFQKGDIAEGYSVSREKKESFPLTVTSAQKNPTAFYLCASSMGYEQYFGPGTRLTVT.

The chain uses TRBV11-1 and TRBJ2-5; possible D gene TRBD2, 5 bases. The CDR3 has 16 amino acids. The V gene's germline CDR1 is SGHAT and CDR2 FQDESV (reference sequence). V was pared by 1 base and J by 5 bases, with 17 bases between. The CDR3 loop is CASSLEVGATLETQYF. CDR3 sequence (DNA): TGTGCCAGCAGCTTAGAAGTGGGAGCCACCCTGGAGACCCAGTACTTC.

The chain has TRBV19 and TRBJ2-7; D is undetermined. This CDR3 region has 14 residues. V lost 7 bases to trimming and J lost 0 bases, with 13 bases between them. CDR1 LNHDA and CDR2 SQIVND come from the germline V gene (reference sequence). The CDR3 bases are TGTGCCAGTACTGAGACCTCTCGCTCCTACGAGCAGTACTTC. Encoded protein: CASTETSRSYEQYF.

The CDR3 loop reads CASTSTGRNTEAFF. The CDR3, as DNA: TGTGCCAGCACCTCGACAGGGAGGAACACTGAAGCTTTCTTT. The chain couples TRBV5-4 to TRBJ1-1; 7 nucleotides match TRBD1. With V trimmed by 6 bases and J by 1 base, 6 bases remained unmatched. The germline gives CDR1 SGHNT, CDR2 YYREEE (reference sequence). This CDR3 comprises 14 residues.

The CDR3 region is CASSQPPPGFFEQYF. Here the CDR3 DNA reads TGCGCCAGCAGTCAACCCCCCCCGGGGTTTTTTGAGCAGTACTTC. The rearrangement joins TRBV23-1 to TRBJ2-7, with a weak D call TRBD2 (5 bases). TRBV23-1 carries the ORF label, with uncertain function. The CDR3 spans 15 residues. V lost 2 bases and J lost 7, with 18 bases in between.

This sequence joins TRBV6-6 and TRBJ1-1; 11 nucleotides match TRBD1. The CDR3 contains 13 residues. Germline loops: CDR1 MNHNY, CDR2 SVGAGI (reference sequence). The J segment lost 5 bases and the V segment lost 7 bases, leaving 3 bases of the junction unmatched. CDR3 in amino acids: CASKGTGGTEAFF. DNA for the CDR3: TGTGCCAGCAAAGGGACAGGGGGTACTGAAGCTTTCTTT.

The DNA for the CDR3 is TGTGCCAGCAGTTACGGACGCGAGCAGTACTTC. Amino acid sequence: CASSYGREQYF. V and J are TRBV6-5 and TRBJ2-7; D uncertain. V lost 2 bases to trimming and J lost 6 bases, with 5 bases between them. Germline lookup yields CDR1 MNHEY and CDR2 SVGAGI. This CDR3 comprises 11 residues.

The V call is TRBV29-1, the J call TRBJ2-7, with 7 bases that match TRBD2. The CDR3 runs 15 residues. CDR1 is SQVTM, CDR2 ANQGSEA, per germline. Germline trimming cut 1 base from V and 2 bases from J; bases unmatched to any gene: 8. The CDR3 DNA sequence: TGCAGCGTTGAAGGATATGCGGGAGTCACCTACGAGCAGTACTTC. Protein product: CSVEGYAGVTYEQYF.

The V and J genes are TRBV10-3 and TRBJ2-7; 9 bases fit TRBD1. The ends lost 7 bases at V and 2 bases at J; junction bases unmatched: 15. This CDR3 region has 17 residues. CDR1 is ENHRY and CDR2 is SYGVKD in the germline V gene. The CDR3 here is CAITDPRTGARPYEQYF. The CDR3 DNA is TGTGCCATCACCGACCCGCGGACAGGGGCCAGGCCCTACGAGCAGTACTTC.